A selection of T cell receptor beta chains follows, all from one sample in a study of spatial heterogeneity in lung cancer. TCRdb called the 5' RACE reads again in MiXCR, with one record for every CDR3 protein. The sample includes tens of thousands of distinct CDR3 sequences, approximately 6.3% of them seen just once. The material was PBMCs, obtained at surgery. The receptors come from a male donor with early-stage non-small cell lung cancer. Both conserved end residues are part of each CDR3. Fields, in order: clone size, J gene, V gene, D gene, CDR3 DNA, CDR3 protein. A D gene is named only where the DNA matches it firmly. Rows give clone size only sometimes, using once, few, many, or a class for an expanded clone.

>many|TRBJ2-4|TRBV28|TRBD2
TGTGCCAGCAGTTTCCGGACTAGCCATAACATTCAGTACTTC
CASSFRTSHNIQYF
>many|TRBJ1-2|TRBV5-5|TRBD1
TGTGCCAGCAGCCTGACAGGGGCGGTCTATGGCTACACCTTC
CASSLTGAVYGYTF
>many|TRBJ2-1|TRBV7-2|-
TGTGCCAGCAGCTTAGCCGGCACAGGTGAGCAGTTCTTC
CASSLAGTGEQFF
>many|TRBJ2-3|TRBV5-1|TRBD2
TGCGCCAGCAGCTTGCCCAGCGGGGGGCCCACAGATACGCAGTATTTT
CASSLPSGGPTDTQYF
>many|TRBJ2-3|TRBV28|-
TGTGCCAGCAGTTTTCTTAGTCGGACCACAGATACGCAGTATTTT
CASSFLSRTTDTQYF
>few|TRBJ2-1|TRBV7-2|-
TGTGCCAGCAGCTTAAGGGGCAGGGTGGGTGAGCAGTTCTTC
CASSLRGRVGEQFF
>few|TRBJ2-2|TRBV30|TRBD1
TGTGCCTGGAGTGTAGTAGTCGACAGGGTCGGGGAGCTGTTTTTT
CAWSVVVDRVGELFF
>many|TRBJ1-2|TRBV28|-
TGTGCCGCCGCGGAACTATATGGCTACACCTTC
CAAAELYGYTF
>many|TRBJ1-4|TRBV12-3/TRBV12-4|-
TGTGCCAGCAGCGATCCAACAATAGCTAATGAAAAACTGTTTTTT
CASSDPTIANEKLFF
>many|TRBJ2-1|TRBV7-2|TRBD2
TGTGCCAGCAGCTTAGAGGGACTAGCGTTGGATGAGCAGTTCTTC
CASSLEGLALDEQFF
>-|TRBJ1-1|TRBV19|-
TGTGCCAGTAGCACCGGGTTAGAAGCTTTCTTT
CASSTGLEAFF
>few|TRBJ2-3|TRBV15|-
TGTGCCACCAGCGGACTCAGGAGAGATACGCAGTATTTT
CATSGLRRDTQYF
>many|TRBJ2-7|TRBV28|-
TGTGCCAGCCGCCTCGCTTACTTGGGCGAGCAGTACTTC
CASRLAYLGEQYF
>-|TRBJ2-1|TRBV5-4|-
TGTGCCAGCAGCTTGGACCGCAATGAGCAGTTCTTC
CASSLDRNEQFF
>many|TRBJ2-3|TRBV10-2|-
TGCGCCAGCAGTGAGTTTCGGAATACGCAGTATTTT
CASSEFRNTQYF
>-|TRBJ2-6|TRBV5-4|-
TGTGCCAGCAGCCCGCCGTGGTTCAGCTCTGGGGCCAACGTCCTGACTTTC
CASSPPWFSSGANVLTF
>few|TRBJ2-1|TRBV6-5|TRBD1
TGTGCCAGCAGTACCGGGACAGCCAATGAGCAGTTCTTC
CASSTGTANEQFF
>many|TRBJ2-2|TRBV4-3|-
TGCGCCAGCAGCCAAGATCTGGGGGGTGTAAGGGAGCTGTTTTTT
CASSQDLGGVRELFF
>many|TRBJ1-5|TRBV20-1|-
TGCAGTGCTGAAGGGGACCGAAGGAATCAGCCCCAGCATTTT
CSAEGDRRNQPQHF
>many|TRBJ2-1|TRBV5-1|TRBD1
TGCGCCAGCAGCCCCCCGACAGGGGGCCGCGATGAGCAGTTCTTC
CASSPPTGGRDEQFF
>few|TRBJ2-2|TRBV7-9|TRBD1
TGTGCCAGCAGCTTCCGACAGGGCAGCGGGGAGCTGTTTTTT
CASSFRQGSGELFF
>-|TRBJ1-4|TRBV7-2|TRBD1
TGTGCCAGCAGCCCGGACAGGGGGTATAGGGAAAAACTGTTTTTT
CASSPDRGYREKLFF
>many|TRBJ2-7|TRBV7-3|TRBD2
TGTGCCAGCAGCCCACGGGGGGGGCCGGTCTACGAGCAGTACTTC
CASSPRGGPVYEQYF
>many|TRBJ1-2|TRBV10-3|TRBD1
TGTGCCATCCGGACAGGGGGTTCCTATGGCTACACCTTC
CAIRTGGSYGYTF
>many|TRBJ2-5|TRBV28|-
TGTGCCAGCAGTAAGACATACCAAGAGACCCAGTACTTC
CASSKTYQETQYF
>-|TRBJ1-4|TRBV10-3|-
TGTGCCATCAGTGAGGTAGGACAAGCGAAAAAACTGTTTTTT
CAISEVGQAKKLFF
>-|TRBJ1-4|TRBV6-1|-
TGTGCCAGCAGCCCCGTTAGTAGTGAAAAACTGTTTTTT
CASSPVSSEKLFF
>many|TRBJ2-5|TRBV7-2|TRBD1
TGTGCCAGCAGCTCCCTGGGACAGGGGGCGATGGAGACCCAGTACTTC
CASSSLGQGAMETQYF
>many|TRBJ1-6|TRBV5-6|TRBD1
TGTGCCAGCAGCGGACAGGGAAATTCACCCCTCCACTTT
CASSGQGNSPLHF
>many|TRBJ2-7|TRBV3-1|-
TGTGCCAGCAGCCAATTCAACTACGAGCAGTACTTC
CASSQFNYEQYF
>few|TRBJ2-2|TRBV24-1|-
TGTGCCACCAGTTGGGCAGGTATAGGGGAGCTGTTTTTT
CATSWAGIGELFF
>-|TRBJ1-1|TRBV7-9|-
TGTGCCAGCAGCTTAGCGTACACTGAAGCTTTCTTT
CASSLAYTEAFF
>many|TRBJ2-5|TRBV3-1|TRBD1
TGTGCCAGCAGCCAAACGGACAGGGGGAAGACCCAGTACTTC
CASSQTDRGKTQYF
>many|TRBJ2-5|TRBV20-1|TRBD2
TGCAGTGCTCCCCGACTAGCGGGGGGCTCGTACCAAGAGACCCAGTACTTC
CSAPRLAGGSYQETQYF
>-|TRBJ2-6|TRBV5-1|TRBD1
TGCGCCAGCAGCGGACGAGGACAGGGAAACACTGGGGCCAACGTCCTGACTTTC
CASSGRGQGNTGANVLTF
>many|TRBJ1-2|TRBV6-5|TRBD1
TGTGCCAGCCGAACCTCCGGGACAGGGAACTATGGCTACACCTTC
CASRTSGTGNYGYTF
>few|TRBJ2-3|TRBV6-1|TRBD1
TGTGCCAGCACCCTCAGGGGGCAGGATACGCAGTATTTT
CASTLRGQDTQYF
>many|TRBJ2-7|TRBV3-1|-
TGTGCCAGCAGCCAAGATTGGCCAGGGAAAGAGCAGTACTTC
CASSQDWPGKEQYF
>many|TRBJ2-5|TRBV5-1|TRBD2
TGCGCCAGCAGCTTCCAAGCGGGGGACAAAGAGACCCAGTACTTC
CASSFQAGDKETQYF
>few|TRBJ2-7|TRBV7-2|TRBD2
TGTGCCAGCAGCTCCTATACTAGCGGGGTGCAGTACTTC
CASSSYTSGVQYF
>many|TRBJ2-1|TRBV7-6|-
TGTGCCAGCAGCCTAGAAGTTCGTTACAGCTCCTACAATGAGCAGTTCTTC
CASSLEVRYSSYNEQFF
>once|TRBJ2-4|TRBV20-1|-
TGCAGTGCTAGTGTGGGCAGGGCAGGAAAAAACATTCAGTACTTC
CSASVGRAGKNIQYF
>-|TRBJ1-1|TRBV27|-
TGTGCCAGCAGTTTCGGGGTCCTGGGGTGGGCTTTCTTT
CASSFGVLGWAFF
>few|TRBJ2-4|TRBV3-1|-
TGTGCCAGCAGCCAAGAAGGGCAAAACATTCAGTACTTC
CASSQEGQNIQYF
>many|TRBJ2-3|TRBV20-1|TRBD2
TGCAGTGCTAGAACCCTAGCGGAGCGGACTAGCACAGATACGCAGTATTTT
CSARTLAERTSTDTQYF
>-|TRBJ1-1|TRBV3-1|-
TGTGCCAGCAGCCAGAAGGTCGGAAACACTGAAGCTTTCTTT
CASSQKVGNTEAFF
>-|TRBJ2-7|TRBV5-4|-
TGTGCCAGCAGCTTGAAGGGACTCCTCTACGAGCAGTACTTC
CASSLKGLLYEQYF
>few|TRBJ2-7|TRBV7-9|TRBD1
TGTGCCAGCAGTTCTGGGGACAGTTGGGCCTCCTACGAGCAGTACTTC
CASSSGDSWASYEQYF
>-|TRBJ2-3|TRBV7-3|-
TGTGCCAGCAGCCCCCTAGGACAGAGCACAGATACGCAGTATTTT
CASSPLGQSTDTQYF
>many|TRBJ2-5|TRBV2|-
TGTGCCAGCAGTGAGGGATACTGGGGGGTGGCGGAGACCCAGTACTTC
CASSEGYWGVAETQYF
>few|TRBJ2-7|TRBV5-1|-
TGCGCCAGCAGCTTTTCGAACGAGCAGTACTTC
CASSFSNEQYF
>medium-sized|TRBJ1-5|TRBV28|-
TGTGCCAGCAGTTCCCCTCGGGGTCATCGTCAGCCCCAGCATTTT
CASSSPRGHRQPQHF
>many|TRBJ2-3|TRBV20-1|TRBD1
TGCAGTGCTGAGAGGACAGGGATCACAGATACGCAGTATTTT
CSAERTGITDTQYF